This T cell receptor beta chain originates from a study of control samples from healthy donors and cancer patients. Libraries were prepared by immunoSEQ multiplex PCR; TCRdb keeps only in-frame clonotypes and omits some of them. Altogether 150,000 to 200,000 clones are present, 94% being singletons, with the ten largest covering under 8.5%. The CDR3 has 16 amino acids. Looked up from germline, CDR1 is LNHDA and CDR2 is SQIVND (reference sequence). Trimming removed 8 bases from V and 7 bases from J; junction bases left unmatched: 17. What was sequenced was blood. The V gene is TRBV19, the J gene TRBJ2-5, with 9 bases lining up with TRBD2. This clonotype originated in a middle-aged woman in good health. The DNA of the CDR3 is TGTGCCAGTGCCGCGGGGCGGGGGGGACCCGGGTCGACCCAGTACTTC. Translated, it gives CASAAGRGGPGSTQYF.